This is a list of T cell receptor beta chains from one sample in a study of spatial heterogeneity in lung cancer. MiXCR was run by TCRdb on the 5' RACE reads, yielding one entry per CDR3 protein. The data hold 2,700 or so distinct CDR3 sequences, with approximately 15% observed a single time. This sample comprised lung tumor tissue, obtained at surgery. These receptors were taken from a female donor with early-stage non-small cell lung cancer. Both conserved end residues are part of each CDR3. The order of the fields is D gene, J gene, V gene, clone size, CDR3 protein, CDR3 DNA. D genes are given only for firm matches. Rows may omit the clone size; those that give it use once, few, many or a size class.

. TRBJ2-7 TRBV3-1 medium-sized CASSHLTAYEQYF TGTGCCAGCAGCCATCTGACAGCCTACGAGCAGTACTTC
. TRBJ2-1 TRBV20-1 large CSAGQLYNEQFF TGCAGTGCAGGACAGCTTTACAATGAGCAGTTCTTC
TRBD1 TRBJ1-2 TRBV6-5 . CASSPTGGGGYTF TGTGCCAGCAGTCCCACAGGGGGGGGAGGCTACACCTTC
. TRBJ1-1 TRBV30 medium-sized CAWSALQVVTEAFF TGTGCCTGGAGTGCCTTACAGGTGGTCACTGAAGCTTTCTTT
TRBD1 TRBJ2-1 TRBV19 medium-sized CASSIAQGAQEQFF TGTGCCAGTAGTATAGCACAGGGGGCGCAGGAGCAGTTCTTC
. TRBJ1-4 TRBV6-5 many CASSRNGDEKLFF TGTGCCAGCAGCCGGAACGGAGACGAAAAACTGTTTTTT
TRBD1 TRBJ2-1 TRBV7-2 medium-sized CASSSAGTGGNEQFF TGTGCCAGCAGCTCTGCTGGGACAGGGGGGAATGAGCAGTTCTTC
TRBD1 TRBJ2-3 TRBV18 many CASSPVSRGRLADTQYF TGTGCCAGCTCACCGGTCAGCAGGGGGCGACTCGCAGATACGCAGTATTTT
. TRBJ1-1 TRBV7-2 few CASSSGRKAFF TGTGCCAGCAGCTCAGGGAGGAAAGCTTTCTTT
. TRBJ2-1 TRBV7-9 large CASSSRGDEQFF TGTGCCAGCAGCTCTAGAGGGGATGAGCAGTTCTTC
TRBD2 TRBJ2-7 TRBV7-9 medium-sized CASSLIPSGAWEQYF TGTGCCAGCAGCTTAATCCCCAGCGGGGCCTGGGAGCAGTACTTC
. TRBJ1-4 TRBV27 . CASSPRHLRNEKLFF TGTGCCAGCAGTCCAAGACACCTCCGTAATGAAAAACTGTTTTTT
TRBD2 TRBJ2-3 TRBV7-2 large CASSPTGGGLDTQYF TGTGCCAGCAGCCCCACGGGCGGGGGTTTAGATACGCAGTATTTT
. TRBJ1-6 TRBV6-2/TRBV6-3 . CASSRGMNSPLHF TGTGCCAGCAGTCGGGGCATGAATTCACCCCTCCACTTT
. TRBJ2-7 TRBV4-2 . CASSQDGLYEQYF TGTGCCAGCAGCCAAGATGGGCTCTACGAGCAGTACTTC
TRBD2 TRBJ2-3 TRBV2 few CASREAGSTDTQYF TGTGCCAGCAGGGAAGCGGGAAGCACAGATACGCAGTATTTT
. TRBJ2-7 TRBV7-8 medium-sized CASSLERGFSYEQYF TGTGCCAGCAGCTTAGAACGGGGCTTCTCCTACGAGCAGTACTTC
TRBD2 TRBJ2-3 TRBV7-3 medium-sized CASSLAGETTDTQYF TGTGCCAGCAGTCTAGCGGGGGAGACCACAGATACGCAGTATTTT
TRBD1 TRBJ2-7 TRBV5-1 large CASSLGHRDSTYEQYF TGCGCCAGCAGCTTGGGTCACCGGGACAGTACCTACGAGCAGTACTTC
. TRBJ1-1 TRBV18 medium-sized CASSPRQGLDTEAFF TGTGCCAGCTCACCACGTCAGGGCCTTGACACTGAAGCTTTCTTT
TRBD2 TRBJ2-3 TRBV20-1 medium-sized CSARDLLAGETDTQYF TGCAGTGCTAGAGATCTGCTAGCGGGGGAGACAGATACGCAGTATTTT
TRBD2 TRBJ2-7 TRBV20-1 medium-sized CSTHRSGGRDYEQYF TGCAGTACGCACAGAAGCGGGGGGCGAGACTACGAGCAGTACTTC
. TRBJ1-5 TRBV28 large CASSKDGSNQPQHF TGTGCCAGCAGTAAGGACGGGAGCAATCAGCCCCAGCATTTT
TRBD2 TRBJ2-1 TRBV5-4 . CASSLTSGSHNEQFF TGTGCCAGCAGCTTGACTAGCGGGAGTCACAATGAGCAGTTCTTC
TRBD1 TRBJ2-7 TRBV29-1 medium-sized CSVRTGLGEQYF TGCAGCGTACGGACAGGGTTGGGGGAGCAGTACTTC
TRBD1 TRBJ2-7 TRBV13 many CASSSHTPTGIYEQYF TGTGCCAGCAGCTCCCACACCCCGACAGGGATCTACGAGCAGTACTTC
TRBD2 TRBJ2-3 TRBV10-3 medium-sized CAISKAGGHTDTQYF TGTGCCATCAGCAAAGCGGGGGGGCACACAGATACGCAGTATTTT
. TRBJ2-2 TRBV9 many CASSVGTLGTGELFF TGTGCCAGCAGCGTAGGGACATTGGGAACCGGGGAGCTGTTTTTT
TRBD1 TRBJ2-7 TRBV6-6 many CASSYSNRVTGVYEQYF TGTGCCAGCAGTTACTCGAACCGGGTGACAGGGGTTTACGAGCAGTACTTC
. TRBJ2-7 TRBV20-1 . CSARNELDEQYF TGCAGTGCCAGAAATGAGCTGGACGAGCAGTACTTC
. TRBJ2-2 TRBV28 medium-sized CASSFFDRTGELFF TGTGCCAGCAGTTTTTTTGACCGCACCGGGGAGCTGTTTTTT
. TRBJ2-3 TRBV20-1 medium-sized CSARWGGTQYF TGCAGTGCTAGATGGGGCGGTACGCAGTATTTT
. TRBJ2-1 TRBV10-1 few CASSEGLTHNEQFF TGCGCCAGCAGTGAAGGACTTACGCACAATGAGCAGTTCTTC
TRBD1 TRBJ2-1 TRBV18 medium-sized CASSVTGNEQFF TGTGCCAGCTCAGTGACAGGGAATGAGCAGTTCTTC
TRBD1 TRBJ1-1 TRBV19 few CASTGTGRPEAFF TGTGCCAGTACCGGGACAGGGAGGCCTGAAGCTTTCTTT
TRBD1 TRBJ2-3 TRBV12-3/TRBV12-4 few CASSFSGGASGDTQYF TGTGCCAGCAGTTTTTCAGGGGGCGCGAGTGGAGATACGCAGTATTTT
TRBD2 TRBJ2-1 TRBV9 few CASSVGGGRYNEQFF TGTGCCAGCAGCGTCGGCGGGGGGCGCTACAATGAGCAGTTCTTC
. TRBJ1-4 TRBV7-9 medium-sized CASRPTSPGGRDNEKLFF TGTGCCAGCAGACCCACAAGTCCGGGAGGCAGGGATAATGAAAAACTGTTTTTT
. TRBJ1-6 TRBV28 medium-sized CASSSYRTAYNSPLHF TGTGCCAGCAGCTCCTATCGGACAGCCTATAATTCACCCCTCCACTTT
TRBD1 TRBJ1-4 TRBV12-3/TRBV12-4 medium-sized CASRFGTGPNEKLFF TGTGCCAGCAGATTTGGGACAGGGCCCAATGAAAAACTGTTTTTT
TRBD2 TRBJ2-7 TRBV20-1 few CSAGPSLAGVGEQYF TGCAGTGCTGGGCCTTCACTAGCGGGAGTAGGGGAGCAGTACTTC
. TRBJ2-5 TRBV24-1 . CATSDNRAAQTQYF TGTGCCACCAGTGATAACAGGGCGGCTCAGACCCAGTACTTC
. TRBJ2-1 TRBV7-8 medium-sized CASSLFAGLHNEQFF TGTGCCAGCAGCTTATTCGCGGGGCTCCACAATGAGCAGTTCTTC
. TRBJ2-7 TRBV30 medium-sized CAWSAHSYEQYF TGTGCCTGGAGTGCCCATTCCTACGAGCAGTACTTC
. TRBJ1-4 TRBV6-6 large CASSYLTENEKLFF TGTGCCAGCAGTTACTTGACCGAGAATGAAAAACTGTTTTTT
TRBD1 TRBJ1-2 TRBV3-1 medium-sized CASSQDVGTGLYGYTF TGTGCCAGCAGCCAAGATGTTGGGACAGGGCTCTATGGCTACACCTTC
. TRBJ2-1 TRBV12-3/TRBV12-4 large CASSFRVGSSYNEQFF TGTGCCAGCAGTTTTAGAGTAGGAAGCTCCTACAATGAGCAGTTCTTC
TRBD2 TRBJ2-5 TRBV3-1 . CASSRGASGGFQETQYF TGTGCCAGCAGCCGAGGGGCTAGCGGGGGATTTCAAGAGACCCAGTACTTC
. TRBJ2-5 TRBV30 medium-sized CAWRPVGVETQYF TGTGCCTGGAGACCTGTAGGGGTCGAGACCCAGTACTTC
. TRBJ2-2 TRBV13 medium-sized CASSLKRGRSNTGELFF TGTGCCAGCAGCTTAAAACGGGGGCGGTCAAACACCGGGGAGCTGTTTTTT
. TRBJ2-7 TRBV5-6 medium-sized CASSLGTDYEQYF TGTGCCAGCAGCTTGGGGACAGACTACGAGCAGTACTTC
. TRBJ2-2 TRBV9 . CASSNEIGGGATRELFF TGTGCCAGCAGCAACGAAATTGGTGGGGGGGCGACCCGGGAGCTGTTTTTT
TRBD2 TRBJ2-3 TRBV20-1 medium-sized CSARFSGSRDTQYF TGCAGTGCTAGATTTAGCGGGTCGAGGGATACGCAGTATTTT
. TRBJ1-1 TRBV27 medium-sized CASSPWTAGTEAFF TGTGCCAGCAGTCCCTGGACAGCGGGCACTGAAGCTTTCTTT
TRBD1 TRBJ1-5 TRBV6-1 medium-sized CASSRTGNSNQPQHF TGTGCCAGCAGTCGGACAGGGAATAGCAATCAGCCCCAGCATTTT
. TRBJ2-5 TRBV7-9 medium-sized CASSRSYETQYF TGTGCCAGCAGCAGAAGCTATGAGACCCAGTACTTC
TRBD1 TRBJ2-7 TRBV27 . CASRRQGSAYEQYF TGTGCCAGCCGTAGACAGGGGTCGGCCTACGAGCAGTACTTC
TRBD1 TRBJ2-3 TRBV10-3 medium-sized CAISLGQTSTDTQYF TGTGCCATCAGCCTGGGACAGACTAGCACAGATACGCAGTATTTT